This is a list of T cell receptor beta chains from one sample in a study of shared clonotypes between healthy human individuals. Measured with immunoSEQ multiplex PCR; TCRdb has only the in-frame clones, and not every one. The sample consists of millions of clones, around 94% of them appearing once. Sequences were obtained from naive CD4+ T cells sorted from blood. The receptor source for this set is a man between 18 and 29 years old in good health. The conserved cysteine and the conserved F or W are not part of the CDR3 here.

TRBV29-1,SVELARIPNEQF
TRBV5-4,ASSNRDGTTGELF
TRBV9,ASSVELTGTGYT
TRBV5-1,ASSLGSVGGETQY
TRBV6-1,ATLPRLLPETQY
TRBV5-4,ASSAQGSYEQY
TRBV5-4,ASRQQGGEAF
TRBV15,ATSRVKEKLF
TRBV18,ASSPAGRQFSQY
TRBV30,AWRGEQGREKLF
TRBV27,ASSSLPKRGWQEKLF
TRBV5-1,ASSIRQGEGTEAF
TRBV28,ASSPSAGGTQPQH
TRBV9,ASGQNSGNTIY
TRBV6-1,ASGTGTVTAYEQY
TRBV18,ASSQPLDPEKLF
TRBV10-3,AISDGTVVYEQY
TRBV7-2,ASSFQGSGELF
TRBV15,ATSRRLNTEAF
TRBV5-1,ASSLETSGMRQY
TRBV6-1,ASSGIGTGSYRYGYT
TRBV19,ASSTPIDPSRGNIQY
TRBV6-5,ASRSTGGVEKLF
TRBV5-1,ASSLAASGYEQY
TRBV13,ASTSGRGYEQY
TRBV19,ASTAMGTGASGANVLT
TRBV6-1,ASRGGQNNQPQH
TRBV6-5,ASSYQGPSYNEQF
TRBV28,ASSSQGPDTGNTIY
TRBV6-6,ASSYGGGGSEAF
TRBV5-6,ASSLTGRYQPQH
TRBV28,ASSSTGRNTEAF
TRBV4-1,ASSQDPAGIQPQH
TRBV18,ASSPPRDREIGYT
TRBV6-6,ASSWGRPPYEQY
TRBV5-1,ASNLGGAYNEQF
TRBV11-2,ASSLKETQY
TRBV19,ASSIADNTQY
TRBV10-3,AIAGTPPRGELF
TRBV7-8,ASTQTRDRNTEAF
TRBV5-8,ASSLAGREEQTQY
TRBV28,ASSLRSPLH
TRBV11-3,ASSLTASTDTQY
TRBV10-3,AISDEQGNTEAF
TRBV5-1,ASSLVSGGQETQY
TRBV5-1,ASSLVPGQGATEAF
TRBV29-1,SVPGFNNEQF
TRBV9,ASSSGGVGNTIY
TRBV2,ASSGWGNTGELF
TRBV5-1,ASSSALAFSTDTQY
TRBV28,ASRGGRDEQY
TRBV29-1,SVGRVWGLDTEAF
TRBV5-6,ASSLTGPGEQY
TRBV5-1,ASSTGPVGTEAF
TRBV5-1,ASSEGQNYGYT